This T cell receptor beta chain came from a study of brain T cells in children with intractable seizures. General study results and limits: Pre- and post-surgery blood differed in depth, so pre-surgery absences may be undersampling. Only CDR3 sequence similarity suggested viral specificity, without known HCMV serostatus.

Described time point: blood from clinic visit 5 months post-surgery; TSC patient then seizure free. Patients received at least one anti-epileptic drug before surgery. Sequencing used immunoSEQ multiplex PCR; TCRdb keeps in-frame clones, though not all of them. The table records 300,000 to 400,000 clones, 93% of them present only once. Points on this clone: As yet, its antigen is unknown.

V shed 6 bases and J shed 9 bases, with 11 bases lying between them. The CDR3 has 12 amino acids. Germline lookup yields CDR1 SEHNR and CDR2 FQNEAQ (reference sequence). The sequencing used peripheral blood, collected less than 6 months after surgery. The receptor comes from a boy under two years old with tuberous sclerosis and intractable seizures. The chain employs TRBV7-9 and TRBJ2-2, with a tentative D call TRBD2 (5 bases). Written as DNA, the CDR3 is TGTGCCAGCAGAAGTAGCGACAGGGAGCTGTTTTTT. Translating gives CASRSSDRELFF.